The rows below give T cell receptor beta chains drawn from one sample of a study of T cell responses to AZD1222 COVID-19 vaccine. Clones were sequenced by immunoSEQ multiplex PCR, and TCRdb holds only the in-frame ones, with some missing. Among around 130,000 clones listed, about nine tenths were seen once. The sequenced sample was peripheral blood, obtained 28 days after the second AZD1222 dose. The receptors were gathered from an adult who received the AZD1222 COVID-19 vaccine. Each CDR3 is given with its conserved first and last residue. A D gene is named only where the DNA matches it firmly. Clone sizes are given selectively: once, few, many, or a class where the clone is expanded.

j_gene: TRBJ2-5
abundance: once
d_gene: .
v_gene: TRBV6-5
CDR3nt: TGTGCCAGCGCTGTAAGGAATAGGGAGACCCAGTACTTC
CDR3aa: CASAVRNRETQYF

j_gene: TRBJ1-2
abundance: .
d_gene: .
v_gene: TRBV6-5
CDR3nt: TGTGCCAGCAGTTACTCGGGGCAGTTAATTAACTATGGCTACACCTTC
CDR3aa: CASSYSGQLINYGYTF

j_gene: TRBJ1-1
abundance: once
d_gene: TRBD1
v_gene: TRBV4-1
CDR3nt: TGCGCCAGCAGCCCCCACGGGACAGGGGCGGACACTGAAGCTTTCTTT
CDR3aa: CASSPHGTGADTEAFF

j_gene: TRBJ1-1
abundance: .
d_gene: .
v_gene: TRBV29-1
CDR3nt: TGCAGCGTTGTACCAGTCCAGAGGGGTGAAGCTTTCTTT
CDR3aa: CSVVPVQRGEAFF

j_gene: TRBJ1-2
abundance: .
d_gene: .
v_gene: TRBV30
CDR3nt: TGTGCCTGGAGTGGACTCGGTGGCTACACCTTC
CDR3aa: CAWSGLGGYTF

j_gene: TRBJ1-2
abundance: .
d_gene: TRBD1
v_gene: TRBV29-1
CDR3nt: TGCAGCGTTGGGGAGGGGGCGGGCTATGGCTACACCTTC
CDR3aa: CSVGEGAGYGYTF

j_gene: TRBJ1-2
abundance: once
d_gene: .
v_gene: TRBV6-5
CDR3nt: TGTGCCAGCTCCCGGGGGAGCTATGGCTACACCTTC
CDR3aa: CASSRGSYGYTF

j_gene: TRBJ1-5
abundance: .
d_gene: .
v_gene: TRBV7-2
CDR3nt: TGTGCCAGCGGGACCGAGCCTAATCAGCCCCAGCATTTT
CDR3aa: CASGTEPNQPQHF

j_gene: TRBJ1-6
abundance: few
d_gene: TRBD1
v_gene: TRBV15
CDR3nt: TGTGCCACCAGCAGGACGACAGGGGGTGGGAATTCACCCCTCCACTTT
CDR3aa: CATSRTTGGGNSPLHF

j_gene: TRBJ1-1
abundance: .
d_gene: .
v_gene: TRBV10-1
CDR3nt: TGCGCCAGCAGTCGCGGGACGGCGAACACTGAAGCTTTCTTT
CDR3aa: CASSRGTANTEAFF

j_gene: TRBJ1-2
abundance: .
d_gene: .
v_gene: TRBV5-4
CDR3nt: TGTGCCAGCAGCCAGGAAGGTATCTATGGCTACACCTTC
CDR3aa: CASSQEGIYGYTF

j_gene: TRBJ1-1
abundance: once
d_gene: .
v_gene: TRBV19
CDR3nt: TGTGCCAGTAGTACTCGGGGGCTGGCTGAAGCTTTCTTT
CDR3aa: CASSTRGLAEAFF

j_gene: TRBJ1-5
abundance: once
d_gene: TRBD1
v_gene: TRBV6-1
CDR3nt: TGTGCCAGCAGTGGCTCGGGACAGGGAGTTAATCAGCCCCAGCATTTT
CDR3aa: CASSGSGQGVNQPQHF

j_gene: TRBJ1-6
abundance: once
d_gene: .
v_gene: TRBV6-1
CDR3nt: TGTGCCAGCAGTGAAGATCCCGGACAGAAGTCCCTCCACTTT
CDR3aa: CASSEDPGQKSLHF

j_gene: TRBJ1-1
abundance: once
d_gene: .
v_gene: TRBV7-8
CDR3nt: TGTGCCAGCAGCTTAGTGGGGCTTTGGGGGAACACTGAAGCTTTCTTT
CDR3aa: CASSLVGLWGNTEAFF

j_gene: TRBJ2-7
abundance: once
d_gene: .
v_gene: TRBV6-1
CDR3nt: TGTGCCAGCAGTGAATTGGTCTATACATACGAGCAGTACTTC
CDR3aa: CASSELVYTYEQYF

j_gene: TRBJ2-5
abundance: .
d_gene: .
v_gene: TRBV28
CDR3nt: TGTGCCAGCAGTTTTGAAGAGACCCAGTACTTC
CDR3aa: CASSFEETQYF

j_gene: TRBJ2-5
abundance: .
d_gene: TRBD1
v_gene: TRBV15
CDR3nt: TGTGCCACCAGCACTCGGACAGGGGAGGAGACCCAGTACTTC
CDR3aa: CATSTRTGEETQYF

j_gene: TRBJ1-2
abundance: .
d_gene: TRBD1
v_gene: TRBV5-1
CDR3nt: TGCGCCAGCAGCTGGGGGACAGGGTCCTATGGCTACACCTTC
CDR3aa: CASSWGTGSYGYTF

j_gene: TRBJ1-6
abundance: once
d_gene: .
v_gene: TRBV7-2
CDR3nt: TGTGCCAGCGCCCGGGAGCAGACCCATAATTCACCCCTCCACTTT
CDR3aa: CASAREQTHNSPLHF

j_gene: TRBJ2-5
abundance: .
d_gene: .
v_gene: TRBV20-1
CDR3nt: TGCAGTGCGGACCAAGAGACCCAGTACTTC
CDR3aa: CSADQETQYF

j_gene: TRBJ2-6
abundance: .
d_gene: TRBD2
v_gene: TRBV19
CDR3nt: TGTGCCAGTAGCATTTTACTAGCGGTCTCTGGGGCCAACGTCCTGACTTTC
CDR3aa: CASSILLAVSGANVLTF

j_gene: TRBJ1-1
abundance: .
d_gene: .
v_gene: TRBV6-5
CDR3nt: TGTGCCAGCAGGCTTGAAAGAGACACTGAAGCTTTCTTT
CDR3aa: CASRLERDTEAFF

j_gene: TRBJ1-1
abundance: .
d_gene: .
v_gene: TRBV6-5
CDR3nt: TGTGCCAGCAGTTCCCCCAGCCGGGGGCAGACTGAAGCTTTCTTT
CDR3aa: CASSSPSRGQTEAFF

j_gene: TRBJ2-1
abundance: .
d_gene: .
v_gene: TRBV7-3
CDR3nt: TGTGCCAGCAGCTCCGGGGGGCCTTACAATGAGCAGTTCTTC
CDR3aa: CASSSGGPYNEQFF

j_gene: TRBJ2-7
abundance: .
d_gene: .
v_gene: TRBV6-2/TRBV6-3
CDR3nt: TGTGCCAGCAGTTACGGGTCCCCCCTCAGAGCGGCTCAATACTACGAGCAGTACTTC
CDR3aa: CASSYGSPLRAAQYYEQYF

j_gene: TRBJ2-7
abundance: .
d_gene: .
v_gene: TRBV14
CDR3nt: TGTGCCAGCAGCCAAGCGGGCGCGCCCTACGAGCAGTACTTC
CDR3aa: CASSQAGAPYEQYF

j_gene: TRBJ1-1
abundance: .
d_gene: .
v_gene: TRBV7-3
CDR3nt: TGTGCCAGCAGCTTGGGGAACGACTTGATGATGTTCTTT
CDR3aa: CASSLGNDLMMFF

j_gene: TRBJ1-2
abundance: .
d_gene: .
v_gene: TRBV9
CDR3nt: TGTGCCAGCAGCGTGTTAGGTCAGAACTATGGCTACACCTTC
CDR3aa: CASSVLGQNYGYTF

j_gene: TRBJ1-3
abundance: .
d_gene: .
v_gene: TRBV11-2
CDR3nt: TGTGCCAGCAGCTTAGATTGGACCATATATTTT
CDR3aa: CASSLDWTIYF

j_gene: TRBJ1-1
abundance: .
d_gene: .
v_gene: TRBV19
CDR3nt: TGTGCCAGTACCCCTTGGAGGAGAAACACTGAAGCTTTCTTT
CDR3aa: CASTPWRRNTEAFF

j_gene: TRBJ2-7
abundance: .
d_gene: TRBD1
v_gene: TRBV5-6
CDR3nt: TGTGCCAGCAGCATGAGGGGGCCTATCCCCTACGAGCAGTACTTC
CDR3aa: CASSMRGPIPYEQYF

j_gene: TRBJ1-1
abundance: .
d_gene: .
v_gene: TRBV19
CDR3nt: TGTGCCAGTAGTGCCTGGGGGCGGAACACTGAAGCTTTCTTT
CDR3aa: CASSAWGRNTEAFF

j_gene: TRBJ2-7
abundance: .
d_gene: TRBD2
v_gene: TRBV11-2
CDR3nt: TGTGCCAGCAGCCGCGGTGGAACTAGCGGGAGCTTTGGGCAGTACTTC
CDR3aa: CASSRGGTSGSFGQYF

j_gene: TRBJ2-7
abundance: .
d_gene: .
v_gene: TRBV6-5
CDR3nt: TGTGCCAGCAGTTATAGCGCCACGATTACCTACGAGCAGTACTTC
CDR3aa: CASSYSATITYEQYF

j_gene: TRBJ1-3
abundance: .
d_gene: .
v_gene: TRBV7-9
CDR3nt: TGTGCCAGCAGCTTAGGAAATACTGGAAACACCATATATTTT
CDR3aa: CASSLGNTGNTIYF

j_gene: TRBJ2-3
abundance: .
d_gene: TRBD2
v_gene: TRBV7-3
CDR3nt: TGTGCCAGCAGCTTAAGGCTAGCGGGGACAGCGGATACGCAGTATTTT
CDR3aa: CASSLRLAGTADTQYF

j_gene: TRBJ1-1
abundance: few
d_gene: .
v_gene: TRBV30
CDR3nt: TGTGCCTGGAGTAAGAACACTGAAGCTTTCTTT
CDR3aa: CAWSKNTEAFF

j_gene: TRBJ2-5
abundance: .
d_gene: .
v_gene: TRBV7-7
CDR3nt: TGTGCTAGCAGCCCCACGGCGTTCGGCGAGACCCAGTACTTC
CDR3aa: CASSPTAFGETQYF

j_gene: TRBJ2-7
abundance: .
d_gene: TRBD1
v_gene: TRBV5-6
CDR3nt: TGTGCCAGCAGCCAAGAAAGACTGACCGGGACAGGGATCTACGAGCAGTACTTC
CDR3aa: CASSQERLTGTGIYEQYF

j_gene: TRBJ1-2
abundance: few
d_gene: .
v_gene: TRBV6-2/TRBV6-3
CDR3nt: TGTGCCAGCAGTTCCGACAGCTATGGCTACACCTTC
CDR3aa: CASSSDSYGYTF